The 7 T cell receptor beta chains below were found in one sample sequenced in a study of control samples from healthy donors and cancer patients. Repertoires were generated with immunoSEQ multiplex PCR, while TCRdb's copy carries only in-frame clones and drops some. The sample shows around 120,000 clones, under 95% of them seen only once. The sample consisted of PBMCs. The source of these receptors is a man in his forties or fifties with head and neck cancer.

V gene TRBV4-2 combines with J gene TRBJ2-1, with D maybe TRBD2 (7 bases). The CDR3 sequence is 17 residues long. Germline V gene lookup returns CDR1 LGHNA and CDR2 YNFKEQ. Trimming stripped 4 bases from V and 0 bases from J, with 16 bases between. CDR3 amino acids: CASSRGGTEVSYNEQFF. As DNA, the CDR3 is TGTGCCAGCAGCCGGGGGGGCACAGAAGTCTCCTACAATGAGCAGTTCTTC.

The chain employs TRBV27 and TRBJ2-7; 16 bases line up with TRBD2. The CDR3 has 18 residues. V lost 4 bases and J lost 3; bases outside the gene matches: 9. The germline gives CDR1 MNHEY, CDR2 SMNVEV (reference sequence). This chain's CDR3 is CASSSGLAGGPTFYEQYF. CDR3 DNA sequence: TGTGCCAGCAGTTCGGGACTAGCGGGGGGGCCCACCTTCTACGAGCAGTACTTC.

This sequence joins TRBV28 and TRBJ1-1; no clear D. Germline V gene lookup returns CDR1 MDHEN and CDR2 SYDVKM. The germline V and J ends were trimmed by 0 bases and 7 bases, with 3 bases remaining between them. This CDR3 comprises 11 residues. The CDR3 DNA sequence: TGTGCCAGCAGTTTATGGAGTGAAGCTTTCTTT. Translated, it gives CASSLWSEAFF.

The chain employs TRBV30 and TRBJ2-2; D unclear. CDR1 is GTSNPN, CDR2 SVGIG, per germline (reference sequence). This CDR3 has 13 amino acids. V was trimmed by 4 bases and J by 6 bases, leaving 12 bases between them. Here the CDR3 reads CAWTPLRSGELFF. The CDR3 nucleotides read TGTGCCTGGACCCCTCTAAGGTCCGGGGAGCTGTTTTTT.

This clone has just one count. The chain couples TRBV7-2 to TRBJ2-5; D is tentatively TRBD1 or TRBD2 (5 bases each). V dropped 5 bases and J dropped 5 bases, with 18 bases sitting between them. The CDR3 loop spans 15 amino acids. CDR1 and CDR2 (germline): SGHTA, FQGNSA. In nucleotides, the CDR3 is TGTGCCAGCAGCCTCTCCGGGATAAAGGGGGAGACCCAGTACTTC. This encodes CASSLSGIKGETQYF.

The chain has TRBV7-9 and TRBJ1-4; D is possibly TRBD1 (6 bases). With 1 base removed from V and 6 bases from J, the gap between germline ends came to 12 bases. The CDR3 runs 15 residues. The germline V gene has CDR1 SEHNR and CDR2 FQNEAQ (reference sequence). CDR3 residues: CASSLGQAAHEKLFF. CDR3 bases: TGTGCCAGCAGCTTAGGACAGGCTGCTCATGAAAAACTGTTTTTT.

The chain couples TRBV19 to TRBJ1-1; D is possibly TRBD1 (5 bases). Trimming cost V 6 bases and J 4 bases, with 15 bases left between them. The CDR3 consists of 14 residues. The germline V gene encodes CDR1 LNHDA and CDR2 SQIVND (reference sequence). This CDR3 reads CASRPGGGITEAFF. DNA of the CDR3: TGTGCCAGTAGGCCTGGGGGGGGGATCACTGAAGCTTTCTTT. Filled out from reference TRBV19 and TRBJ1-1, the complete variable domain reads DGGITQSPKYLFRKEGQNVTLSCEQNLNHDAMYWYRQDPGQGLRLIYYSQIVNDFQKGDIAEGYSVSREKKESFPLTVTSAQKNPTAFYLCASRPGGGITEAFFGQGTRLTVV.